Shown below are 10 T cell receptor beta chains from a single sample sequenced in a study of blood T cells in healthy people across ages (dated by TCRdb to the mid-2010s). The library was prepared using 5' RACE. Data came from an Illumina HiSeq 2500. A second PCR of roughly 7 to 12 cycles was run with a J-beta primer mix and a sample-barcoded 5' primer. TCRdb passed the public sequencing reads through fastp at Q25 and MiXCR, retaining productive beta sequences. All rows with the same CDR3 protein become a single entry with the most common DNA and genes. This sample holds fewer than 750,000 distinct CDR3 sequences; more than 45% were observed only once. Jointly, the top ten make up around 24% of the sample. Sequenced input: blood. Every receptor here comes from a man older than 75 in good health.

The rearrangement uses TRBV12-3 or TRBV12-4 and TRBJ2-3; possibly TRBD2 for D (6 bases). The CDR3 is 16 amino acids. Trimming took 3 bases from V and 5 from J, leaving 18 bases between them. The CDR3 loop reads CASSFFETVEGDTQYF. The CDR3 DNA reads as TGTGCCAGCAGTTTTTTTGAGACAGTGGAGGGAGATACGCAGTATTTT.

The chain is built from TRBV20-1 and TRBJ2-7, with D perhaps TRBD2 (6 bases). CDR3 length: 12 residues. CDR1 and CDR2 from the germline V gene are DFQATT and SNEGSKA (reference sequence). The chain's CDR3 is CSAQRGRNEQYF. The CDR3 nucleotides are TGCAGCGCCCAACGGGGGAGGAATGAGCAGTACTTC.

The CDR3 DNA sequence: TGTGCCAGCAGTTTATATTCAGGGGGACCTTACAAGCAGTACTTC. It translates to CASSLYSGGPYKQYF. J is TRBJ2-7 and V is TRBV27, with 7 positions matching TRBD1. V dropped 1 base and J dropped 8; count of bases not matched to a gene: 11. The CDR3 totals 15 residues. Germline V CDR1 and CDR2: MNHEY, SMNVEV (reference sequence).

CDR3 nucleotide sequence: TGTGCCTGGAATCAGGGACAGGGGAATGAAAAACTGTTTTTT. It encodes CAWNQGQGNEKLFF. The chain carries TRBV30 and TRBJ1-4, with TRBD1 identical over 10 bases. V shed 4 bases and J 5 bases; nucleotides not matched to a gene: 4. Germline lookup yields CDR1 GTSNPN and CDR2 SVGIG (reference sequence). There are 14 residues in the CDR3.

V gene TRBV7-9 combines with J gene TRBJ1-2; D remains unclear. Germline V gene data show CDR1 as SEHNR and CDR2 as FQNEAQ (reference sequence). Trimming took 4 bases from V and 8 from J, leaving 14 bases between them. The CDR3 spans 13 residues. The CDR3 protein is CASSSPYRIGYTF. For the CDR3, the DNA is TGTGCCAGCAGCTCACCTTATCGGATCGGCTACACCTTC.

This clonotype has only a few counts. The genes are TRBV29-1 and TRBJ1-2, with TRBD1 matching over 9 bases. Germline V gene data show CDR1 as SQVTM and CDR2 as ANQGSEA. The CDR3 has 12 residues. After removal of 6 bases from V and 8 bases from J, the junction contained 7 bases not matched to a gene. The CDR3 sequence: CSVDRGSGGYTF. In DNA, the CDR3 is TGCAGCGTCGACAGGGGGTCGGGCGGCTACACCTTC.

CDR3 sequence reads: CASSLWRGTSYEQYF. CDR3 nucleotide sequence: TGTGCCAGCAGTTTATGGCGGGGGACCTCCTACGAGCAGTACTTC. The rearrangement joins TRBV12-3 or TRBV12-4 to TRBJ2-7; 7 bases are a match to TRBD2. Trimming at V came to 2 bases and at J to 0 bases, leaving 4 bases not matched to a gene. The CDR3 extends over 15 amino acids.

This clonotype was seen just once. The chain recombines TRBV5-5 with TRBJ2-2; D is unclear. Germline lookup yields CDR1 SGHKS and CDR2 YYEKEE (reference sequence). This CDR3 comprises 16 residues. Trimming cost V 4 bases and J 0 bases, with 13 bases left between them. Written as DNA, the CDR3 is TGTGCCAGCAGCCCGACGAGGAGCGCGAACACCGGGGAGCTGTTTTTT. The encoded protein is CASSPTRSANTGELFF.

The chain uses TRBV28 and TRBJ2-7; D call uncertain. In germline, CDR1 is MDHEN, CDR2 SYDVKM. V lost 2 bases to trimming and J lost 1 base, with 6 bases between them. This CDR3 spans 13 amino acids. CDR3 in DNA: TGTGCCAGCAGTTTAGTGCGTTCCTACGAGCAGTACTTC. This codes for CASSLVRSYEQYF.

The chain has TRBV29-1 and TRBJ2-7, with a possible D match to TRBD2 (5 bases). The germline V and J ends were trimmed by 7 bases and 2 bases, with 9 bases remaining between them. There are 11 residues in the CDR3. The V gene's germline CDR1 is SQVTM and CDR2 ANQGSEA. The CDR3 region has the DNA TGCAGCGCCCTAGCAACCTACGAGCAGTACTTC. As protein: CSALATYEQYF.